This TCR beta chain derives from a study of cytomegalovirus exposure and HLA in healthy donors. Points from the study as a whole: The study put 160 or so TCR beta chains on its list as cytomegalovirus-associated. Rarity marked most TCR sequences, yet some public TCRs occurred in many donors.

V dropped 11 bases and J dropped 0 bases, with 10 bases sitting between them. The CDR3 loop spans 12 amino acids. The germline CDR1 and CDR2 sequences are ENHRY and SYGVKD. The sample holds one count of this clone. What it recognizes is unknown. Only in-frame clones appear in the TCRdb table, and some are missing; sequencing was by immunoSEQ multiplex PCR. This sample has some 330,000 clones; around 86% occur once, and the top ten carry 0.75% to 0.85%. The specimen was PBMCs. The chain links TRBV10-3 to TRBJ2-5; a weak D match, TRBD1 (7 bases). The TCR originated in a woman aged 18-29 years in good health and CMV-seronegative. In DNA, the CDR3 is TGTGCCTCCAGGGGGGACCAAGAGACCCAGTACTTC. As protein: CASRGDQETQYF.